The TCR beta chain under discussion was sequenced for a study of sequential checkpoint blockade in melanoma. The protocol was immunoSEQ multiplex PCR, while the TCRdb copy is restricted to in-frame clones and leaves out a portion. Here the sample spans 20,000 to 25,000 clones, roughly four fifths being singletons. Treatment of the sample: randomized to nivolumab then ipilimumab (arm A) or the reverse (arm B). None of the patients previously received DNA-damaging chemotherapy. Live CD3+CD8+ CD19− CD56− cells were sorted from PBMCs. The sample here was CD8+ T cells sorted from blood (inferred from file names), taken from a patient given nivolumab and ipilimumab in sequence. This clonotype was obtained from a human donor with melanoma.

The CDR3 DNA reads as TGTGCCAGCAGTAACGCCGGGTCGACAGGGAACTATGGCTACACCTTC. Translated, it gives CASSNAGSTGNYGYTF. V gene TRBV28 combines with J gene TRBJ1-2; 7 bases are a match to TRBD1. V lost 5 bases and J lost 2; bases outside the gene matches: 11. The CDR3 spans 16 residues. From germline, CDR1 is MDHEN and CDR2 SYDVKM.